This TCR beta chain comes out of a study of T cell responses to AZD1222 COVID-19 vaccine (dated by TCRdb to the early 2020s). Regarding the study in general: TCR sequencing covered 233 trial participants: 207 given two doses of AZD1222 and 26 given two doses of MenACWY control vaccine. Enrollment into the trials was organized by age into subgroups of 18-55, 56-69 and 70-plus years, and those subgroups contained about 150, 27 and 61 TCR-sequenced participants, respectively. On the study overall, not on this receptor specifically: The vaccine-associated CD4 TCRs covered the entire spike protein, and the dominant responses fell in regions 160-218 and 743-854. A significant rise in spike-specific TCR breadth and depth was observed after two AZD1222 doses relative to day 0 and relative to MenACWY recipients. The 56-69-year group was small, and its depth increase did not reach significance, likely because of low power. Only five to seven AZD1222 recipients were SARS-CoV-2 seropositive at baseline, limiting conclusions about previously exposed vaccinees. Because no day 14 peak-response samples were available, repertoires were characterized only after the peak T cell response. Participants were mostly white British and included more females than males, and it was suggested by the authors that clonal diversity may have been underestimated. Reportedly, close to half of the unique spike-specific TCRs recognized epitopes lying outside the regions that are mutated in the B.1.351 and B.1.1.7 variants.

From the cysteine up to the phenylalanine, the CDR3 has a length of 14 residues. The DNA shown is the 42-base CDR3, in frame from base 1. The V and J ends are trimmed by 6 bases and 6 bases, leaving 15 bases between them. CDR1 and CDR2 (MNHEY, SVGAGI) derive from the germline V gene. As for this clone: Its target antigen remains unknown. No qualities accompany the bases; no much larger clone lies one base away.

Taken with the paper, the label for time point translates to: about 28 days (+/-7) after the second vaccine dose. Because spike-specific TCR depth and breadth did not differ between the two schedules, AZD1222 recipients who got a second dose at roughly 4 weeks were pooled with those who got a second dose at roughly 12 weeks. Vaccinee samples were obtained from the UK trials COV001 and COV002, which included a single-blind randomized controlled phase 2/3 trial of AZD1222 (ChAdOx1 nCoV-19) in healthy adults. For TCRbeta chain sequencing, PBMC samples were collected from trial participants at day 0 and at day 28 after the second dose. The CDR3 regions of human TCRbeta chains were analyzed by immunosequencing. From the authors' description of their analysis: Repertoire TCRs were matched against a reference library of SARS-CoV-2-specific TCRs generated with the MIRA antigen-specificity platform. Breadth was defined as the fraction of unique TCRs that were SARS-CoV-2-associated. Depth was defined as the fraction of total T cells that were SARS-CoV-2-associated. Using the MIRA data, each spike-specific TCR was assigned both to the spike region to which the TCR was reactive and to a CD4 or CD8 class. Log10-transformed breadth and depth values were compared by one-way ANOVA with Sidak's multiple comparisons tests. Not all clones reach the TCRdb copy of this immuneACCESS table, which keeps in-frame sequences only. Checked studies attribute under half of the gap to unresolved V genes and leave the rest unexplained. That table supplies the V and J calls and clone size; D and trimming were determined from the DNA. The sample table lists tens of thousands of clones, roughly 90% of them with a count of one. The ten most abundant clones make up over 10% of the sample.

This TCR derives from an adult who received the AZD1222 COVID-19 vaccine. The sample in question was peripheral blood, obtained 28 days after the second AZD1222 dose. The V gene is TRBV6-5 and the J gene is TRBJ1-5; a tentative D call is TRBD1 (6 bases match). The nucleotide sequence reads as follows: TGTGCCAGCAGAGGGGGACATGAGGGTCAGCCCCAGCATTTT. Its coded protein is CASRGGHEGQPQHF.